This T cell receptor beta chain was identified in a study of T cells after posttransplantation cyclophosphamide. Note on this clone: The antigen remains unidentified.

CDR1 and CDR2 (germline): SGHRS, YFSETQ. Trimming cost V 3 bases and J 6 bases; bases outside gene matches: 3. This CDR3 contains 14 residues. Study outcomes and limitations: Later blood repertoires were often dominated by clones from the donor CD8+ memory compartment. Recipient CMV seropositivity and CMV reactivation strongly tracked TRB clonality. TRB overlap between skin or GI tissue T cells and blood was limited.

Busulfan-fludarabine conditioning, marrow transplant, and cyclophosphamide on days +3 and +4 were administered. Clones were sequenced by immunoSEQ multiplex PCR, and TCRdb holds only the in-frame ones, with some missing. The sample lists approximately 45,000 clones; roughly 91% were seen once. The material was PBMCs, obtained just over 60 days after allogeneic stem cell transplant with posttransplant cyclophosphamide. This receptor was identified in a male patient aged 60-70 years who received an allogeneic stem cell transplant from a related donor and was CMV-positive. Some of the T cells might come from the graft donor. V usage is TRBV5-1 and J usage is TRBJ1-1; 12 bases fit TRBD1. DNA of the CDR3: TGCGCCAGCAGCTCCGGGACAGGGGGCGCTGAAGCTTTCTTT. Protein sequence: CASSSGTGGAEAFF. Drawing the rest from reference TRBV5-1 and TRBJ1-1, the complete variable domain is KAGVTQTPRYLIKTRGQQVTLSCSPISGHRSVSWYQQTPGQGLQFLFEYFSETQRNKGNFPGRFSGRQFSNSRSEMNVSTLELGDSALYLCASSSGTGGAEAFFGQGTRLTVV.